This T cell receptor beta chain originates from a study of a mutant IDH1 vaccine in newly diagnosed glioma. Time point indicated: week 23, last vaccination. Each dose of the vaccine consisted of 300 ug of mutant IDH1 20-mer peptide, with topical imiquimod. On this clone: What it binds is not known.

The CDR3 sequence is 15 residues long. The V gene lost 0 bases and the J gene lost 3 bases, with 12 bases spanning the gap. Germline CDR1 is SGHAT and CDR2 is FQNNGV. The data were produced by immunoSEQ multiplex PCR, yet TCRdb's version contains in-frame clones alone and is incomplete. This table has 50,000 to 60,000 clones, around 80% appearing once. The TCR originated in a man in his forties or fifties with glioma. The specimen comprised PBMCs, sampled from a glioma patient whose treatment included an IDH1 peptide vaccine. V is TRBV11-2 and J is TRBJ2-7, with D uncertain. CDR3 residues: CASSLDSYRLYEQYF. CDR3 coding DNA: TGTGCCAGCAGCTTAGATTCGTACCGGCTCTACGAGCAGTACTTC.